Below are 29 T cell receptor beta chains sequenced from a single sample in a study of tumor-infiltrating lymphocytes in primary liver carcinoma. From 500 ng of total RNA, TCR beta-specific cDNA was reverse-transcribed using a constant-region primer. Three nested multiplex PCR rounds, a slightly modified ARM-PCR, produced the libraries for TCR beta. Two initial PCR rounds of about 10 cycles each paired TRBV1-TRBV30 forward primers with a C-beta reverse primer. Via MiXCR, TCRdb re-called the multiplex PCR reads, giving one row per CDR3 protein. This sample has 310,000 or so distinct CDR3 sequences, with nearly 60% found just once. Unsorted whole blood yielded the blood RNA, and germline DNA was also extracted. The sequenced sample consisted of peripheral blood. The receptors derive from a woman aged 30 to 39 with primary liver carcinoma and hepatitis B virus infection.

This clonotype was seen a few times. The chain employs TRBV28 and TRBJ2-5; D possibly corresponds to TRBD2 (5 bases). This CDR3 comprises 10 residues. Trimming pared 8 bases from V and 4 bases from J, leaving 5 bases between. From germline, CDR1 is MDHEN and CDR2 SYDVKM. CDR3 sequence: CASEGETQYF. The CDR3 nucleotides are TGTGCCAGCGAGGGAGAGACCCAGTACTTC.

As regards this clonotype: A much bigger clone sits one base away, suggesting this may be a read error. The rearrangement links TRBV14 to TRBJ1-1; possible D gene TRBD1, 5 bases. This CDR3 comprises 12 residues. CDR1 and CDR2 (germline): SGHDN, FVKESK. CDR3 protein: CTSSPGGTEAFF. CDR3 coding DNA: TGTACCAGCAGCCCCGGGGGGACTGAAGCTTTCTTT.

Note on this clonotype: A much larger clonotype is one base distant, so this may be a read error. This chain links TRBV11-2 with TRBJ2-1; possibly TRBD2 for D (5 bases). Germline V gene lookup returns CDR1 SGHAT and CDR2 FQNNGV. The CDR3 runs to 15 residues. The CDR3 region has the DNA TGTGTCAGCGGCCTACCCCGGAACTCCTACAATGAGCAGTTCTTC. It codes for CVSGLPRNSYNEQFF.

In the case of this clonotype: One end of the junction does not line up with germline, which may come from a read error. V usage is TRBV5-1 and J usage is TRBJ1-3; a weak D match, TRBD1 (5 bases). Germline V gene sequence: CDR1 SGHRS, CDR2 YFSETQ. The CDR3 has 14 amino acids. CDR3 nucleotides: TGCGCCAGCAGCTTGGATGAGGGGAGAAACACCATACATTTT. Its translation: CASSLDEGRNTIHF.

Here the CDR3 reads CASSYYLVDRVQETQYF. DNA of the CDR3: TGTGCCAGCAGTTATTACCTAGTGGATAGGGTCCAAGAGACCCAGTACTTC. The chain links TRBV28 to TRBJ2-5; D is ambiguous. The ends were cut back, 4 bases at V and 1 base at J, with 19 bases in the middle. The CDR3 consists of 17 residues. CDR1 is MDHEN and CDR2 is SYDVKM in the germline V gene.

The rearrangement uses TRBV28 and TRBJ1-1; D remains ambiguous. The germline V gene encodes CDR1 MDHEN and CDR2 SYDVKM. The ends were cut back, 3 bases at V and 8 bases at J, with 13 bases in the middle. This CDR3 comprises 13 residues. CDR3: CASSLGYQVEAFF. CDR3 sequence (DNA): TGTGCCAGCAGTTTGGGTTATCAGGTCGAAGCTTTCTTT.

This clonotype was seen only once. At one of its ends the junction is not consistent with the germline gene, which may arise from a read error. The chain uses TRBV12-5 and TRBJ2-7; 9 bases are shared with TRBD2. This CDR3 is built from 15 residues. Germline V gene data show CDR1 as LGHNT and CDR2 as FRNRAP. This chain's CDR3 is CANGLVGLANYEQYF. The CDR3 coding sequence is TGTGCTAATGGTTTGGTAGGACTAGCGAATTACGAGCAGTACTTC.

The rearrangement joins TRBV6-2 or TRBV6-3 to TRBJ1-1, with 8 nucleotides matching TRBD1. The V gene's germline CDR1 is MNHEY and CDR2 SVGEGT. The trim removed 2 bases at V and 6 bases at J, leaving 5 bases unmatched. This CDR3 region has 14 residues. The CDR3 DNA reads TGTGCCAGCAGTTACACAGGGGGACGGGCTGAAGCTTTCTTT. It specifies CASSYTGGRAEAFF.

The V and J genes are TRBV7-8 and TRBJ2-4; TRBD1 matches at 11 bases. With 4 bases clipped from V and 3 bases from J, the junction kept 2 bases outside the gene matches. Germline assignment: CDR1 SGHVS and CDR2 FQNEAQ. The CDR3 is made up of 15 amino acids. CDR3 region: CASSWTGGRKNIQYF. The CDR3 coding sequence is TGTGCCAGCAGCTGGACAGGGGGCCGCAAAAACATTCAGTACTTC.

Concerning this clonotype: This could be a read error, since a much larger clone is one nucleotide away. J is TRBJ1-1 and V is TRBV6-5, with 7 bases aligning to TRBD1. There are 14 residues in the CDR3. Per germline, CDR1 MNHEY and CDR2 SVGAGI. The CDR3 DNA reads TGTACCAGCATCCCTCGTGCTCCAGGGGGTGAAGCTTTCTTT. Translated: CTSIPRAPGGEAFF.

Details on this clonotype: One end of the junction does not line up with germline, which may come from a read error. The chain recombines TRBV5-6 with TRBJ1-2, with D hard to call. Per the germline V gene, CDR1 is SGHDT and CDR2 is YYEEEE. This CDR3 has 14 amino acids. The CDR3 spells CVSSKGQSHYGYTF. Written as DNA, the CDR3 is TGTGTCAGCAGCAAGGGCCAGAGCCACTATGGCTACACCTTC.

The rearrangement uses TRBV5-6 and TRBJ1-2; D gene unclear. The CDR3 is 13 residues long. Per germline, CDR1 SGHDT and CDR2 YYEEEE. Trimming took off 3 bases at V and 1 base at J, with 7 bases between the two ends. The CDR3 nucleotides read TGTGCCAGCAGCTCCACCTTTAACTATGGCTACACCTTC. Translated: CASSSTFNYGYTF.

As regards this clonotype: A single base separates this from a much larger clone, so it may be a read error. The CDR3 DNA reads TGTGCCAGCAGTTTGACGGTCTCCTACGAGCAGTACTTC. Protein product: CASSLTVSYEQYF. The chain combines TRBV6-5 with TRBJ2-7; no clear D gene. Looked up from germline, CDR1 is MNHEY and CDR2 is SVGAGI. V lost 4 bases, J lost 0 bases, and 7 bases lay in between. This CDR3 has 13 residues.

Remarks on this clonotype: A much larger clone is a single base away; this may be a read error. This chain connects TRBV6-5 to TRBJ2-5, with TRBD1 as a possible D gene (5 bases). The germline V gene encodes CDR1 MNHEY and CDR2 SVGAGI. This CDR3 has 14 amino acids. CDR3 DNA sequence: TGTGTCAGCACCCAACCAGGGTACCAAGAGACCCAGTACTTC. Protein: CVSTQPGYQETQYF.

This clonotype was observed once. Just one base apart from a much larger clone, this may be a read error. The J gene is TRBJ1-1, the V gene TRBV6-1; D uncertain. CDR1 MNHNS and CDR2 SASEGT come from the germline V gene. This CDR3 is 13 amino acids long. This CDR3 reads CASGERGNTEAFF. CDR3 DNA sequence: TGTGCCAGCGGTGAAAGAGGGAACACTGAAGCTTTCTTT.

In its sample, this clonotype was seen a few times. The gene calls are TRBV5-6 and TRBJ1-4; D gene uncertain. V lost 2 bases to trimming and J lost 0 bases, with 11 bases between them. Germline V gives CDR1 SGHDT, CDR2 YYEEEE. This CDR3 is built from 16 residues. The CDR3 spells CASSFRGPTTNEKLFF. For the CDR3, the DNA is TGTGCCAGCAGCTTCCGAGGGCCTACAACTAATGAAAAACTGTTTTTT.

This clonotype has just one count. This rearrangement joins TRBV10-1 to TRBJ2-5; TRBD1 is a possible D gene (6 bases). CDR3 size: 14 residues. Germline lookup yields CDR1 WNHNN and CDR2 SYGVQD (reference sequence). V was cut by 0 bases and J by 6 bases, with 11 bases left in between. CDR3 residues: CASSESRGGKTQYF. CDR3 nucleotide sequence: TGCGCCAGCAGTGAGTCGCGAGGGGGAAAGACCCAGTACTTC.

This chain links TRBV11-2 with TRBJ2-7; perhaps D is TRBD1 or TRBD2 (5 bases each). Trimming shortened V by 9 bases and J by 5 bases, and 20 bases separated the two germline ends. This CDR3 has 14 residues. The germline V gene has CDR1 SGHAT and CDR2 FQNNGV. In nucleotides, the CDR3 is TGTGCCAGTGGCTTAGTCGACGGGGCCCACGAGCAGTACTTC. Residues: CASGLVDGAHEQYF. The whole variable domain, remainder taken from reference TRBV11-2 and TRBJ2-7, is EAGVAQSPRYKIIEKRQSVAFWCNPISGHATLYWYQQILGQGPKLLIQFQNNGVVDDSQLPKDRFSAERLKGVDSTLKIQPAKLEDSAVYLCASGLVDGAHEQYFGPGTRLTVT.

In this sample, this clonotype turned up many times. V usage is TRBV6-5 and J usage is TRBJ1-5; the D is unclear. Germline V CDR1 and CDR2: MNHEY, SVGAGI. V was pared by 2 bases and J by 0 bases, with 11 bases between. CDR3 length equals 16 residues. The chain's CDR3 is CASSYRAGVSNQPQHF. In nucleotides, the CDR3 is TGTGCCAGCAGTTACCGCGCTGGGGTTAGCAATCAGCCCCAGCATTTT.

The sample holds many counts of this clonotype. The CDR3 here is CASSLGVGRAYQPQHF. The CDR3 coding sequence is TGTGCCAGCAGTTTAGGGGTCGGGAGAGCCTATCAGCCCCAGCATTTT. The rearrangement links TRBV12-3 or TRBV12-4 to TRBJ1-5; D uncertain. Deletions cut 1 base from V and 5 bases from J, with 15 bases between. The CDR3 loop spans 16 amino acids.

Points on this clonotype: Given the absence of the conserved phenylalanine or tryptophan at the CDR3 end, a read error is likely. The chain combines TRBV4-1 with TRBJ2-1, with D perhaps TRBD1 (6 bases). The CDR3 is 15 amino acids. CDR1 and CDR2 from the germline V gene are MGHRA and YSYEKL. CDR3 DNA sequence: TGTGCCAGCAGCCAAATTCCACAGGGATTCCATGAGCAGTTCATC. Its protein product is CASSQIPQGFHEQFI.

This clonotype has only a few counts. The rearrangement uses TRBV5-6 and TRBJ2-3, with 7 nucleotides matching TRBD1. The germline gives CDR1 SGHDT, CDR2 YYEEEE. This CDR3 spans 17 amino acids. Trimming cost V 2 bases and J 0 bases; bases outside gene matches: 9. CDR3 nucleotides: TGTGCCAGCAGCTTCCTCCGACAGGGTTTTAGCACAGATACGCAGTATTTT. The encoded protein is CASSFLRQGFSTDTQYF.

The chain recombines TRBV28 with TRBJ2-3; 7 positions match TRBD1. J lost 4 bases, V lost 7 bases, and 14 bases had no gene match. The CDR3 runs 16 residues. Germline V gene lookup returns CDR1 MDHEN and CDR2 SYDVKM. The chain's CDR3 is CASIPASNRGADTQYF. DNA for the CDR3: TGTGCCAGCATTCCCGCCTCCAACAGGGGAGCAGATACGCAGTATTTT.

This clonotype appeared once. A read error is likely, as this CDR3 ends without the conserved phenylalanine or tryptophan. The rearrangement uses TRBV11-2 and TRBJ2-1; the match to TRBD2 covers 12 bases. There are 15 residues in the CDR3. Germline V CDR1 and CDR2: SGHAT, FQNNGV. Losses at the gene ends were 2 bases for V and 8 bases for J; bases not matched to a gene: 4. The CDR3 DNA is TGTGCCAGCAGCTTACGACTAGCGGGAGATTATGAGCAGTTCGTC. Protein sequence: CASSLRLAGDYEQFV.

Remarks on this clonotype: A junction boundary mismatches the germline segment, possibly from a read error. The rearrangement joins TRBV18 to TRBJ2-7; a weak D match, TRBD2 (5 bases). This CDR3 region has 13 residues. Per germline, CDR1 KGHSH and CDR2 LQKENI. The CDR3 loop is CASPPPEEYEQYF. CDR3 DNA sequence: TGTGCCAGCCCACCACCGGAGGAGTACGAGCAGTACTTC. Together with reference TRBV18 and TRBJ2-7, the CDR3 gives the full variable domain: NAGVMQNPRHLVRRRGQEARLRCSPMKGHSHVYWYRQLPEEGLKFMVYLQKENIIDESGMPKERFSAEFPKEGPSILRIQQVVRGDSAAYFCASPPPEEYEQYFGPGTRLTVT.

V and J are TRBV5-1 and TRBJ1-1; a possible D gene is TRBD1 (5 bases). Germline lookup yields CDR1 SGHRS and CDR2 YFSETQ. This CDR3 has 14 amino acids. Trimming removed 4 bases from V and 8 bases from J, with 18 bases in between. CDR3 sequence reads: CASSPPGTAVEAFF. The CDR3 DNA sequence: TGCGCCAGCAGCCCCCCTGGGACGGCCGTCGAAGCTTTCTTT.

Note on this clonotype: The conserved closing phenylalanine or tryptophan is absent in this CDR3, likely reflecting a read error. The V gene is TRBV11-2, the J gene TRBJ2-1; 9 bases line up with TRBD2. Germline lookup yields CDR1 SGHAT and CDR2 FQNNGV. The CDR3 runs to 15 residues. Germline trimming cut 4 bases from V and 9 bases from J; bases unmatched to any gene: 10. This CDR3 is CASSSGTSQVIEQFY. CDR3 nucleotide sequence: TGTGCCAGCAGCTCCGGGACTAGCCAAGTCATTGAGCAGTTCTAC.

V usage is TRBV12-3 or TRBV12-4 and J usage is TRBJ1-2, with 8 bases that match TRBD1. The CDR3 is made up of 14 amino acids. After removal of 5 bases from V and 0 bases from J, the junction contained 2 bases not matched to a gene. CDR3 loop: CASSLQGANYGYTF. The CDR3 DNA follows: TGTGCCAGCAGTCTACAGGGGGCTAACTATGGCTACACCTTC.

V usage is TRBV11-2 and J usage is TRBJ2-7; tentatively, D is TRBD2 (6 bases). CDR3 size: 15 residues. Germline CDR1 reads SGHAT; CDR2 reads FQNNGV. This CDR3 reads CASGLRAQGPYEQYF. The CDR3 DNA reads TGTGCTAGCGGTCTCCGGGCCCAAGGACCCTACGAGCAGTACTTC.